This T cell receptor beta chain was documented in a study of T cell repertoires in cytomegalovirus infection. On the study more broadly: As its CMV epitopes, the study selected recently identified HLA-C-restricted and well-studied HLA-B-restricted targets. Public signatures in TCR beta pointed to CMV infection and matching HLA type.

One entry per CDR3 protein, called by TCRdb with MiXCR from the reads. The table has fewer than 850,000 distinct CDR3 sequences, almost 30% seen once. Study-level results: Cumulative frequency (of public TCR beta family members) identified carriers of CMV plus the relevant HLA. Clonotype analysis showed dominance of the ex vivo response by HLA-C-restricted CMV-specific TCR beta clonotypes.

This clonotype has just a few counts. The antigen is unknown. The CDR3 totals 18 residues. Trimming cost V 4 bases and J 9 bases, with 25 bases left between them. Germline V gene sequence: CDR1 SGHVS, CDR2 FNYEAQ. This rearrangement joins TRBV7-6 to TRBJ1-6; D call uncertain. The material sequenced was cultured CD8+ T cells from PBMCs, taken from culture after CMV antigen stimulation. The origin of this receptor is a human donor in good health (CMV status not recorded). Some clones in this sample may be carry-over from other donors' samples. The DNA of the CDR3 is TGTGCCAGCAGCTCACAACCGGGAACCGCCATCTATGGTTCACCCCTCCACTTT. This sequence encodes CASSSQPGTAIYGSPLHF.